The 32 T cell receptor beta chains listed next were all sequenced from one sample in a study of graft-versus-host responses after intestinal transplantation. Produced via immunoSEQ multiplex PCR; TCRdb's table is partial and in-frame only. The sample lists some 13,000 clones, just over 35% occurring once. Approximately 200,000 CFSE-labeled responder cells were plated with approximately 200,000 irradiated, violet-dye-labeled stimulator cells. The source was alloreactive CD8+ T cells from a mixed lymphocyte reaction culture, collected before intestinal transplant. Subset reported: CFSE-low proliferating T cells sorted from approximately 6-day pre-transplant mixed lymphocyte reaction (GvH or HvG direction). All receptors derive from a human patient who received an intestinal transplant.

A few counts support this clone. The chain couples TRBV6-5 to TRBJ2-7; the D call may be TRBD1 or TRBD2 (5 bases each). The V gene's germline CDR1 is MNHEY and CDR2 SVGAGI. The CDR3 length is 14 residues. V was trimmed by 5 bases and J by 3 bases, leaving 14 bases between them. Here the CDR3 DNA reads TGTGCCAGCAGTACCACCAGGGACGTCTACGAGCAGTACTTC. It encodes CASSTTRDVYEQYF.

V and J are TRBV7-8 and TRBJ1-6; no firm D call. This CDR3 contains 15 residues. Trimming removed 2 bases from V and 6 bases from J, with 11 bases in between. Per the germline V gene, CDR1 is SGHVS and CDR2 is FQNEAQ. The CDR3 DNA is TGTGCCAGCAGCTTAAGCGGAAAAACTAATTCACCCCTCCACTTT. As protein: CASSLSGKTNSPLHF.

The chain has TRBV7-2 and TRBJ2-1; D is undetermined. Germline V CDR1 and CDR2: SGHTA, FQGNSA. This CDR3 is built from 12 residues. Trimming pared 4 bases from V and 12 bases from J, leaving 13 bases between. CDR3 in amino acids: CASSYLDPGQFF. The CDR3 coding sequence is TGTGCCAGCAGCTACCTTGACCCCGGGCAGTTCTTC.

Only a few counts were recorded for this clone. V is TRBV19 and J is TRBJ1-6; no firm D call. This CDR3 has 17 amino acids. Germline V gives CDR1 LNHDA, CDR2 SQIVND (reference sequence). V was pared by 6 bases and J by 0 bases, with 15 bases between. This chain's CDR3 is CASRHLIMGSYNSPLHF. CDR3 sequence (DNA): TGTGCCAGTAGACACTTGATTATGGGCTCCTATAATTCACCCCTCCACTTT.

The chain links TRBV5-6 to TRBJ2-3, with D unclear. The length of the CDR3 is 12 residues. In germline, CDR1 is SGHDT, CDR2 YYEEEE. Trimming pared 0 bases from V and 6 bases from J, leaving 5 bases between. CDR3 amino acids: CASSLGGDTQYF. The CDR3 DNA reads as TGTGCCAGCAGCTTGGGTGGGGATACGCAGTATTTT.

This clone was found a few times. The chain recombines TRBV5-6 with TRBJ1-1; D remains unclear. V was trimmed by 4 bases and J by 2 bases, leaving 12 bases between them. Per the germline V gene, CDR1 is SGHDT and CDR2 is YYEEEE. CDR3 length: 14 amino acids. The CDR3: CASSPLPTNTEAFF. The CDR3 nucleotides are TGTGCCAGCAGCCCCCTTCCCACCAACACTGAAGCTTTCTTT.

Written as DNA, the CDR3 is TGTGCCAGCAGTGTTCTCGGGACAGGGACTCGAGAGACCCAGTACTTC. It specifies CASSVLGTGTRETQYF. The genes are TRBV2 and TRBJ2-5, with 9 bases that match TRBD1. The J segment lost 4 bases and the V segment lost 4 bases, leaving 10 bases of the junction unmatched. The CDR3 is made up of 16 amino acids. CDR1 is SNHLY, CDR2 FYNNEI, per germline.

This clone was observed a few times. The chain couples TRBV6-5 to TRBJ2-2; D gene uncertain. Deletions cut 4 bases from V and 0 bases from J, with 6 bases between. This CDR3 has 14 residues. Germline lookup yields CDR1 MNHEY and CDR2 SVGAGI. The CDR3 nucleotides read TGTGCCAGCAGTTCGCGCACGAACACCGGGGAGCTGTTTTTT. Amino acids: CASSSRTNTGELFF.

This sequence joins TRBV6-5 and TRBJ2-7; the D is unclear. Germline-derived CDR1 and CDR2 are MNHEY and SVGAGI. V was trimmed by 5 bases and J by 9 bases, leaving 20 bases between them. The CDR3 length is 14 residues. The CDR3, as DNA: TGTGCCAGCAGTCCACTCCAGACATCCAGTTCGCAGTACTTC. Its translation is CASSPLQTSSSQYF.

This clone was seen more than once but under ten times. This may come from a read error, since a much larger clone is one base off. Here the CDR3 DNA reads TGTGCCAGCAGCCAAGGCTGGGCCAATCAGCCCCAGCATTTT. Encoded protein: CASSQGWANQPQHF. The V gene is TRBV4-2, the J gene TRBJ1-5; no firm D call. Looked up from germline, CDR1 is LGHNA and CDR2 is YNFKEQ. V was cut by 1 base and J by 3 bases, with 7 bases left in between. This CDR3 spans 14 amino acids.

The chain uses TRBV6-5 and TRBJ2-1; 8 positions agree with TRBD1. The CDR3 length is 15 residues. CDR1 is MNHEY, CDR2 SVGAGI, per germline. V lost 7 bases, J lost 0 bases, and 5 bases stayed unmatched. The CDR3 coding sequence is TGTGCCAGCACCCTGGGACAGGCCTCCTACAATGAGCAGTTCTTC. This encodes CASTLGQASYNEQFF.

The gene calls are TRBV23-1 and TRBJ1-1; TRBD1 agrees at 10 bases. TRBV23-1 is assigned to the ORF class and has an uncertain function. This CDR3 spans 18 amino acids. V shed 3 bases and J 3 bases; nucleotides not matched to a gene: 13. Here the CDR3 DNA reads TGCGCCAGCAGTCAGCGTAGAGGACAGGGGGTTGTTTACACTGAAGCTTTCTTT. Amino acid sequence: CASSQRRGQGVVYTEAFF.

The chain uses TRBV7-8 and TRBJ2-6, with D unresolved. V lost 8 bases and J lost 4, with 12 bases in between. The CDR3 runs 14 residues. CDR1 SGHVS and CDR2 FQNEAQ come from the germline V gene. The CDR3 DNA reads TGTGCCAGCTCACCAGGTCTGGGGGCCAACGTCCTGACTTTC. Protein: CASSPGLGANVLTF. Looking up the rest from reference TRBV7-8 and TRBJ2-6 gives the full variable domain: GAGVSQSPRYKVAKRGQDVALRCDPISGHVSLFWYQQALGQGPEFLTYFQNEAQLDKSGLPSDRFFAERPEGSVSTLKIQRTQQEDSAVYLCASSPGLGANVLTFGAGSRLTVL.

This clone is medium-sized (0.01 to 0.1%). This sequence joins TRBV7-5 and TRBJ1-4. TRBV7-5 counts as a pseudogene. This CDR3 has 15 residues. The CDR3 reads CVRSLFRGASEKLFF. The CDR3 DNA is TGTGTCAGAAGCTTATTTCGGGGGGCCAGTGAAAAACTGTTTTTT.

A few counts support this clone. The chain carries TRBV6-1 and TRBJ2-7, with D possibly being TRBD1 (6 bases). V dropped 6 bases and J dropped 2 bases, with 8 bases sitting between them. Germline assignment: CDR1 MNHNS and CDR2 SASEGT. The CDR3 is made up of 12 amino acids. This CDR3 is CASSPGAYEQYF. For the CDR3, the DNA is TGTGCCAGCAGCCCAGGGGCCTACGAGCAGTACTTC.

This clone was seen only a few times. V gene TRBV25-1 combines with J gene TRBJ2-5; 7 bases fit TRBD1. V was clipped by 1 base and J by 4 bases; unmatched bases: 9. The germline V gene has CDR1 MGHDK and CDR2 SYGVNS. The CDR3 sequence is 16 residues long. The CDR3 region is CASSEWDSNKGETQYF. In DNA, the CDR3 is TGTGCCAGCAGTGAATGGGACAGTAACAAAGGAGAGACCCAGTACTTC.

V gene TRBV19 combines with J gene TRBJ1-5; D gene ambiguous. The CDR3 is made up of 14 amino acids. From germline, CDR1 is LNHDA and CDR2 SQIVND (reference sequence). Deletions cut 2 bases from V and 2 bases from J, with 7 bases between. The CDR3 loop is CASSILRGNQPQHF. CDR3 coding DNA: TGTGCCAGTAGTATATTGCGCGGCAATCAGCCCCAGCATTTT. Drawing the rest from reference TRBV19 and TRBJ1-5, the complete variable domain is DGGITQSPKYLFRKEGQNVTLSCEQNLNHDAMYWYRQDPGQGLRLIYYSQIVNDFQKGDIAEGYSVSREKKESFPLTVTSAQKNPTAFYLCASSILRGNQPQHFGDGTRLSIL.

This clone was observed a few times. In nucleotides, the CDR3 is TGCGCCAGCAGCCAAGAGAGTGGACTAGCGGTGGTGGGCTACGAGCAGTACTTC. Encoded protein: CASSQESGLAVVGYEQYF. This sequence joins TRBV4-1 and TRBJ2-7; 10 bases align to TRBD2. J lost 3 bases, V lost 0 bases, and 11 bases had no gene match. Germline V gene sequence: CDR1 MGHRA, CDR2 YSYEKL. The CDR3 has 18 amino acids.

The chain is built from TRBV9 and TRBJ1-3; D ambiguous. V was trimmed by 1 base and J by 0 bases, leaving 5 bases between them. Per the germline V gene, CDR1 is SGDLS and CDR2 is YYNGEE. CDR3 length: 14 residues. The CDR3 is CASSVHLSGNTIYF. CDR3 bases: TGTGCCAGCAGCGTACACCTCTCTGGAAACACCATATATTTT.

V usage is TRBV25-1 and J usage is TRBJ1-2; D may be TRBD1 (6 bases). V dropped 1 base and J dropped 3 bases, with 18 bases sitting between them. CDR3 size: 17 residues. Germline lookup yields CDR1 MGHDK and CDR2 SYGVNS. The CDR3 sequence is CASSEFSSGGADYGYTF. Written as DNA, the CDR3 is TGTGCCAGCAGTGAATTTTCGTCGGGGGGCGCGGACTATGGCTACACCTTC.

The rearrangement links TRBV12-5 to TRBJ2-1; 10 bases line up with TRBD1. V lost 5 bases, J lost 6 bases, and 4 bases stayed unmatched. CDR3 length equals 14 residues. Germline lookup yields CDR1 LGHNT and CDR2 FRNRAP. CDR3 nucleotides: TGTGCTAGTGGTCAGTGGACAGGGGGCAATGAGCAGTTCTTC. It codes for CASGQWTGGNEQFF. Drawing the rest from reference TRBV12-5 and TRBJ2-1, the complete variable domain is DARVTQTPRHKVTEMGQEVTMRCQPILGHNTVFWYRQTMMQGLELLAYFRNRAPLDDSGMPKDRFSAEMPDATLATLKIQPSEPRDSAVYFCASGQWTGGNEQFFGPGTRLTVL.

J is TRBJ2-7 and V is TRBV9; TRBD2 aligns across 12 bases. Trimming removed 0 bases from V and 2 bases from J; junction bases left unmatched: 3. Germline values: CDR1 SGDLS, CDR2 YYNGEE. The CDR3 covers 16 residues. The CDR3 loop reads CASSVGASGGAYEQYF. In DNA form, the CDR3 reads TGTGCCAGCAGCGTAGGGGCTAGCGGGGGGGCCTACGAGCAGTACTTC.

The V call is TRBV19, the J call TRBJ1-5; perhaps TRBD1 as D (5 bases). V was clipped by 3 bases and J by 2 bases, with 17 bases between them. This CDR3 comprises 17 residues. Looked up from germline, CDR1 is LNHDA and CDR2 is SQIVND (reference sequence). CDR3 DNA: TGTGCCAGTAGTATTTTCCCCCGGGACGCTGGCAATCAGCCCCAGCATTTT. The encoded protein is CASSIFPRDAGNQPQHF.

This clone was observed a few times. This chain uses TRBV15 with TRBJ1-5; D gene uncertain. V lost 0 bases to trimming and J lost 7 bases, with 13 bases between them. The CDR3 runs 15 residues. CDR1 and CDR2 (germline): LNHNV, YYDKDF (reference sequence). The CDR3 DNA reads as TGTGCCACCAGCAGAGATCTTGGGTCCCTGCAGCCCCAGCATTTT. Translating gives CATSRDLGSLQPQHF.

This clone was detected once. V and J are TRBV5-5 and TRBJ2-7; 8 bases line up with TRBD2. After removal of 2 bases from V and 3 bases from J, the junction contained 16 bases not matched to a gene. This CDR3 has 18 residues. CDR1 and CDR2 (germline): SGHKS, YYEKEE (reference sequence). This CDR3 reads CASSFFGVALAGIYEQYF. The CDR3 nucleotides read TGTGCCAGCAGCTTTTTCGGGGTCGCTTTAGCGGGGATCTACGAGCAGTACTTC.

The gene calls are TRBV7-3 and TRBJ2-3; D perhaps matches TRBD2 (6 bases). The CDR3 covers 15 residues. Germline V gene lookup returns CDR1 SGHTA and CDR2 FQGTGA. The germline V and J ends were trimmed by 2 bases and 3 bases, with 12 bases remaining between them. CDR3 loop: CASSLFGGVTDTQYF. The CDR3 region has the DNA TGTGCCAGCAGCTTATTTGGCGGGGTAACAGATACGCAGTATTTT.

In its sample, this clone was seen a few times. The chain is built from TRBV2 and TRBJ1-5; D is undetermined. The germline gives CDR1 SNHLY, CDR2 FYNNEI. The CDR3 consists of 15 residues. V gave up 1 base and J gave up 5 bases, with 12 bases separating them. The CDR3 protein is CASSEGIGIYQPQHF. CDR3 bases: TGTGCCAGCAGTGAAGGGATAGGGATTTATCAGCCCCAGCATTTT.

This sequence joins TRBV7-3 and TRBJ1-1; D remains ambiguous. Trimming took 5 bases from V and 2 from J, leaving 9 bases between them. Germline values: CDR1 SGHTA, CDR2 FQGTGA. The CDR3 spans 13 residues. CDR3 coding DNA: TGTGCCAGCAGCCCCGTACCCAACACTGAAGCTTTCTTT. This codes for CASSPVPNTEAFF.

The table lists this clone with a few counts. This chain uses TRBV6-4 with TRBJ2-7; 11 nucleotides agree with TRBD2. Per germline, CDR1 MRHNA and CDR2 SNTAGT. V trimming: 7 bases; J trimming: 4 bases; junction bases outside the gene matches: 6. This CDR3 comprises 14 residues. The chain's CDR3 is CASNRTSGPYEQYF. DNA for the CDR3: TGTGCCAGCAACCGGACTAGCGGGCCTTACGAGCAGTACTTC.

The chain recombines TRBV6-1 with TRBJ1-1; D is possibly TRBD1 (5 bases). This CDR3 contains 12 residues. V dropped 4 bases and J dropped 4 bases, with 7 bases sitting between them. Germline CDR1 MNHNS, CDR2 SASEGT. CDR3 in DNA: TGTGCCAGCAGTGTAGGGGTCACTGAAGCTTTCTTT. It codes for CASSVGVTEAFF.

This clone has a handful of counts. The V gene is TRBV7-8, the J gene TRBJ1-5; D is perhaps TRBD1 (6 bases). The CDR3 is 18 amino acids. Germline values: CDR1 SGHVS, CDR2 FQNEAQ. V shed 1 base and J shed 4 bases, with 20 bases lying between them. CDR3 loop: CASSLVTGTGVRNQPQHF. The CDR3 nucleotides read TGTGCCAGCAGCTTAGTTACAGGGACGGGGGTACGGAATCAGCCCCAGCATTTT.

In its sample, this clone was seen a few times. The chain couples TRBV7-9 to TRBJ2-5; the match to TRBD1 covers 8 bases. CDR3 length: 13 residues. The V and J ends lost 6 bases and 5 bases, in that order; junction bases with no gene match: 5. Germline loops: CDR1 SEHNR, CDR2 FQNEAQ (reference sequence). CDR3: CASRDTGGETQYF. CDR3 coding DNA: TGTGCCAGCAGAGATACAGGGGGGGAGACCCAGTACTTC. The full variable domain, rest sourced from reference TRBV7-9 and TRBJ2-5, is DTGVSQNPRHKITKRGQNVTFRCDPISEHNRLYWYRQTLGQGPEFLTYFQNEAQLEKSRLLSDRFSAERPKGSFSTLEIQRTEQGDSAMYLCASRDTGGETQYFGPGTRLLVL.